Listed here are 14 T cell receptor beta chains from one sample, sequenced in a study of blood T cell repertoires in COVID-19. Method: immunoSEQ multiplex PCR; TCRdb's copy keeps in-frame clones and lacks some. The sample has almost 250,000 clones, about 87% seen once. The sequencing sample was made of PBMCs or T cells enriched from blood (not recorded which). Every receptor here comes from a woman between 50 and 59 years old who had recovered from COVID-19.

The chain employs TRBV6-1 and TRBJ2-5; D gene uncertain. The V gene lost 1 base and the J gene lost 6 bases, with 15 bases spanning the gap. In germline, CDR1 is MNHNS, CDR2 SASEGT. The CDR3 is 15 amino acids. CDR3 bases: TGTGCCAGCAGTGAAGGTCGCCTTCAGAAGAAGACCCAGTACTTC. Translated: CASSEGRLQKKTQYF.

The chain joins TRBV7-2 to TRBJ1-2; the D is unclear. V lost 6 bases to trimming and J lost 5 bases, with 16 bases between them. CDR1 and CDR2 (germline): SGHTA, FQGNSA. The CDR3 length is 14 residues. The CDR3 loop is CASSPMSLTYGYTF. CDR3 nucleotides: TGTGCCAGCAGTCCTATGAGCTTAACTTATGGCTACACCTTC. The full variable domain, with the rest looked up from reference TRBV7-2 and TRBJ1-2, is GAGVSQSPSNKVTEKGKDVELRCDPISGHTALYWYRQSLGQGLEFLIYFQGNSAPDKSGLPSDRFSAERTGGSVSTLTIQRTQQEDSAVYLCASSPMSLTYGYTFGSGTRLTVV.

The CDR3 spells CASSQPGQGMGTEAFF. The CDR3 region has the DNA TGTGCCAGCAGCCAGCCGGGACAGGGCATGGGCACTGAAGCTTTCTTT. V is TRBV3-1 (or the pseudogene TRBV3-2) and J is TRBJ1-1; 9 bases are shared with TRBD1. The germline V gene encodes CDR1 LGHDT and CDR2 YNNKEL (reference sequence). This CDR3 spans 16 amino acids. V dropped 3 bases and J dropped 4; count of bases not matched to a gene: 9.

This clone has just one count. V gene TRBV5-1 combines with J gene TRBJ2-5, with D unclear. Germline CDR1 SGHRS, CDR2 YFSETQ. Between the trimmed V and J ends, which lost 3 bases and 0 bases, there was a span of 3 bases. The CDR3 runs 12 residues. CDR3 nucleotides: TGCGCCAGCAGCTCGTACCAAGAGACCCAGTACTTC. Amino acid sequence: CASSSYQETQYF.

Of note for this clone: The sample holds other DNA sequences that translate to the same CDR3. The chain has TRBV29-1 and TRBJ1-2; D call uncertain. This CDR3 contains 12 residues. CDR1 SQVTM and CDR2 ANQGSEA come from the germline V gene. V dropped 4 bases and J dropped 0 bases, with 6 bases sitting between them. CDR3 in DNA: TGCAGCGTTGCGGGGTCTAACTATGGCTACACCTTC. Its protein product is CSVAGSNYGYTF.

The chain has TRBV6-5 and TRBJ2-7, with 7 bases matching TRBD1. V was pared by 7 bases and J by 4 bases, with 10 bases of the junction left unmatched. Germline loops: CDR1 MNHEY, CDR2 SVGAGI. This CDR3 has 14 residues. The CDR3 DNA sequence: TGTGCCAGCACTTCCGGGACAGAAGCGTACGAGCAGTACTTC. It is translated as CASTSGTEAYEQYF.

The chain combines TRBV28 with TRBJ2-2, with 12 bases fitting TRBD2. The CDR3 consists of 16 residues. Germline trimming cut 6 bases from V and 1 base from J; bases unmatched to any gene: 3. Germline assignment: CDR1 MDHEN and CDR2 SYDVKM. The chain's CDR3 is CASSRGLAGNTGELFF. CDR3 DNA sequence: TGTGCCAGCAGCCGGGGACTAGCGGGGAACACCGGGGAGCTGTTTTTT.

The chain uses TRBV3-1 (or the pseudogene TRBV3-2) and TRBJ2-3; 9 bases are shared with TRBD2. V gave up 6 bases and J gave up 3 bases; unmatched junction bases: 10. The CDR3 covers 16 residues. Germline V gene lookup returns CDR1 LGHDT and CDR2 YNNKEL (reference sequence). DNA for the CDR3: TGTGCCAGCAGTCTAACCGGGACTAGCCCTACAGATACGCAGTATTTT. It yields the protein CASSLTGTSPTDTQYF.

In DNA, the CDR3 is TGTGCCAGCAGTCCAGGGACAGTCTATGGCTACACCTTC. Its translation is CASSPGTVYGYTF. The chain is built from TRBV27 and TRBJ1-2, with TRBD1 matching over 7 bases. Losses at the gene ends were 5 bases for V and 4 bases for J; bases not matched to a gene: 4. Germline V gene sequence: CDR1 MNHEY, CDR2 SMNVEV (reference sequence). The CDR3 is 13 residues long.

On this clone: Mismatch with germline at one junction end may stem from a read error. The V gene is TRBV6-1, the J gene TRBJ2-5; 8 bases map to TRBD2. This CDR3 contains 13 residues. Germline V gene lookup returns CDR1 MNHNS and CDR2 SASEGT. The CDR3 DNA reads TGTGCCAGCAGTGAAGCGCTTCGGGGGGGAGTGAACTTC. Translation gives CASSEALRGGVNF.

Regarding this clone: Compared with germline, one end of the junction differs, possibly owing to a read error. The chain carries TRBV7-7 and TRBJ2-5; 10 bases are a match to TRBD2. This CDR3 has 17 amino acids. Per the germline V gene, CDR1 is SSHAT and CDR2 is FNYEAQ (reference sequence). The CDR3 region has the DNA TGTGCTAGCAGCTTAGGGGGGTCTAGCGGGAGCCAAGAGACCCAGTACTTC. It translates to CASSLGGSSGSQETQYF.

J is TRBJ2-1 and V is TRBV11-1; 7 bases fit TRBD2. The CDR3 totals 16 residues. CDR1 and CDR2 from the germline V gene are SGHAT and FQDESV (reference sequence). The V and J ends lost 1 base and 7 bases, in that order; junction bases with no gene match: 10. CDR3 nucleotides: TGTGCCAGCAGCTTAGGTGGACTAGGCCCGGAGAATGAGCAGTTCTTC. Translation: CASSLGGLGPENEQFF.

This clone showed up just a few times. The genes are TRBV2 and TRBJ2-5; D uncertain. Deletions cut 9 bases from V and 9 bases from J, with 20 bases between. The CDR3 runs 13 residues. Germline-derived CDR1 and CDR2 are SNHLY and FYNNEI. CDR3 DNA sequence: TGTGCCAGTCTTCCTCCCTCCGTCGAGGCCCAGTACTTC. It specifies CASLPPSVEAQYF.

DNA of the CDR3: TGTGCCAGCAGCCGGGCGGGCTTTGTAGCCTACAATGAGCAGTTCTTC. Amino acid sequence: CASSRAGFVAYNEQFF. This chain links TRBV7-9 with TRBJ2-1; maybe TRBD2 (5 bases). Germline V CDR1 and CDR2: SEHNR, FQNEAQ (reference sequence). This CDR3 comprises 16 residues. Trimming took off 5 bases at V and 2 bases at J, with 16 bases between the two ends.